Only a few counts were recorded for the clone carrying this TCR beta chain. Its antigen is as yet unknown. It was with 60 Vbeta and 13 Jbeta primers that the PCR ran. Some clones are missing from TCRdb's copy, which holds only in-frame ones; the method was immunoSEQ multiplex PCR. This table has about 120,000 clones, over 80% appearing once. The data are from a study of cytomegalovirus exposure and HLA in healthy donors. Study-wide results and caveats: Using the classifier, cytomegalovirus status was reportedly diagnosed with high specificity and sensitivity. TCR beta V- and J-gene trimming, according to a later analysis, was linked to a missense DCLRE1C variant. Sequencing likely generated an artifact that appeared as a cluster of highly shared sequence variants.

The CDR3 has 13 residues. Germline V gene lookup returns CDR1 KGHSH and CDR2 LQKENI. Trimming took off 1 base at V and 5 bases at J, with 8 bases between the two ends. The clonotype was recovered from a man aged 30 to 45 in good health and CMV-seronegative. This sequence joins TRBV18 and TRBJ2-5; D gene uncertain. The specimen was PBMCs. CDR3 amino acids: CASSPLAAETQYF. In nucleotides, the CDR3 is TGTGCCAGCTCACCACTAGCTGCGGAGACCCAGTACTTC.